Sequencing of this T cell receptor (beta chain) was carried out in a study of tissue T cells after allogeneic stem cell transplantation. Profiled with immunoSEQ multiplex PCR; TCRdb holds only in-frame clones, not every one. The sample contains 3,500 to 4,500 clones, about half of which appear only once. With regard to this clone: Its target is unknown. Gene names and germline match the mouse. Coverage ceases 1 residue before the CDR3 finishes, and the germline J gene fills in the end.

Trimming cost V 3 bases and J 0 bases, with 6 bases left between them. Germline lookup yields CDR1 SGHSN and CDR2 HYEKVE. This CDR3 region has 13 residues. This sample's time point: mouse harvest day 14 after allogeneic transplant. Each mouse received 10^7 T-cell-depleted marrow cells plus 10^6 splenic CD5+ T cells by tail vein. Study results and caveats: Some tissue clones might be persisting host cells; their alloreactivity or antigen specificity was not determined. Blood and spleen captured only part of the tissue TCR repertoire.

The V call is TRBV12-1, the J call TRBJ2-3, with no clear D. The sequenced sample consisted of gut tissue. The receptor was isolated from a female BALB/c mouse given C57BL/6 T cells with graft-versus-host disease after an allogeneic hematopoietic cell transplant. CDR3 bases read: TGTGCCAGCTCTAGAAGGAGTGCAGAAACGCTGTAT. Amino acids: CASSRRSAETLY. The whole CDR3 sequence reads CASSRRSAETLYF.